Listed here is a single TCR beta chain. This sample is part of a study of blood T cell repertoires in COVID-19. Sequencing was performed with immunoSEQ multiplex PCR; in TCRdb, only in-frame clones are kept and a portion is missing. The repertoire holds 150,000 to 200,000 clones, with around 87% as singletons. The CDR3 consists of 16 residues. V was clipped by 4 bases and J by 0 bases, with 14 bases between them. Germline CDR1 is SGHVS and CDR2 is FNYEAQ. This clonotype originated in a man aged 18-30 years with acute or convalescent COVID-19. The specimen sequenced was peripheral blood. The genes are TRBV7-6 and TRBJ2-3; possible D gene TRBD1, 6 bases. The CDR3 DNA reads TGTGCCAGCAGCTCCTCCCCAGGGGCTAGCACAGATACGCAGTATTTT. This translates into CASSSSPGASTDTQYF. The variable domain in full, completed from reference TRBV7-6 and TRBJ2-3, reads GAGVSQSPRYKVTKRGQDVALRCDPISGHVSLYWYRQALGQGPEFLTYFNYEAQQDKSGLPNDRFSAERPEGSISTLTIQRTEQRDSAMYRCASSSSPGASTDTQYFGPGTRLTVL.